The 18 T cell receptor beta chains given below trace back to one sample, sequenced in a study of CD8+ T cells in alopecia areata. Extracted RNA was reverse transcribed, and the resulting cDNA served as sequencing template. Data came from immunoSEQ multiplex PCR; TCRdb stores just in-frame clones and leaves some out. This sample has about 100,000 clones; 55% to 75% occur once, and the top ten carry approximately 16%. The treatment denotes: oral pan-JAK inhibitor, 5-10 mg twice daily. Specimen: CD8+ T cells sorted from blood, collected at approximately week 56, from a patient treated with tofacitinib. These receptors came from a human donor with alopecia areata.

This chain joins TRBV5-1 and TRBJ1-1, with D unresolved. The CDR3 runs 14 residues. Trimming pared 2 bases from V and 3 bases from J, leaving 11 bases between. Germline V gene sequence: CDR1 SGHRS, CDR2 YFSETQ. CDR3 bases: TGCGCCAGCAGCTTAAGATCAGACTACACTGAAGCTTTCTTT. Its protein product is CASSLRSDYTEAFF.

This chain links TRBV6-5 with TRBJ1-1; a possible D gene is TRBD1 (5 bases). Germline lookup yields CDR1 MNHEY and CDR2 SVGAGI. V lost 0 bases to trimming and J lost 3 bases, with 8 bases between them. CDR3 length equals 14 residues. CDR3 residues: CASSYSRGDTEAFF. The CDR3 DNA reads as TGTGCCAGCAGTTACTCCCGGGGCGACACTGAAGCTTTCTTT.

This clone occurred a few times. This rearrangement joins TRBV7-9 to TRBJ1-2; TRBD1 aligns across 12 bases. CDR1 SEHNR and CDR2 FQNEAQ come from the germline V gene (reference sequence). After removal of 5 bases from V and 4 bases from J, the junction contained 14 bases not matched to a gene. The length of the CDR3 is 18 residues. The CDR3 DNA reads TGTGCCAGCAGCCCTCAAACGGGCTGGGACAGGGGGCTCTATGGCTACACCTTC. This sequence encodes CASSPQTGWDRGLYGYTF.

This sequence joins TRBV7-8 and TRBJ2-5; D ambiguous. This CDR3 spans 12 amino acids. Germline V gene data show CDR1 as SGHVS and CDR2 as FQNEAQ. Trimming left V 6 bases short and J 4 bases short, with 9 bases between. The CDR3 loop reads CASRTLGETQYF. Written as DNA, the CDR3 is TGTGCCAGCAGGACATTGGGAGAGACCCAGTACTTC.

The J gene is TRBJ2-5, the V gene TRBV29-1; 9 bases are a match to TRBD1. After removal of 1 base from V and 6 bases from J, the junction contained 3 bases not matched to a gene. The germline V gene encodes CDR1 SQVTM and CDR2 ANQGSEA. The CDR3 is 13 amino acids. The CDR3 sequence: CSVEGQGDQTQYF. CDR3 DNA sequence: TGCAGCGTTGAAGGACAGGGGGATCAGACCCAGTACTTC.

This chain uses TRBV27 with TRBJ2-7; 7 bases line up with TRBD1. V lost 4 bases to trimming and J lost 4 bases; unmatched junction nucleotides: 4. Germline lookup yields CDR1 MNHEY and CDR2 SMNVEV (reference sequence). The CDR3 is 13 residues long. Written as DNA, the CDR3 is TGTGCCAGCAGTTGGACAGGAGAATACGAGCAGTACTTC. Translating it yields CASSWTGEYEQYF.

This clone has more than one count but fewer than ten. The chain joins TRBV16 to TRBJ1-5; TRBD1 might be the D (6 bases). The germline gives CDR1 KGHSY, CDR2 FQNENV. The V end was cut by 3 bases, the J end by 4 bases, with 16 bases between. The length of the CDR3 is 16 residues. CDR3 bases: TGTGCCAGCAGCCACGACCTCGGACAGCTAAATCAGCCCCAGCATTTT. Protein product: CASSHDLGQLNQPQHF.

A remark on this clone: A clone one base away is much larger, so this may be a read error. Other DNA sequences in this specimen translate into the identical CDR3. The CDR3 region is CASSLSTDTQYF. CDR3 DNA sequence: TGTGCCAGCAGCTTGTCCACAGATACGCAGTATTTT. The V call is TRBV5-6, the J call TRBJ2-3; D is ambiguous. Germline values: CDR1 SGHDT, CDR2 YYEEEE. The ends were cut back, 1 base at V and 2 bases at J, with 2 bases in the middle. The CDR3 has 12 amino acids.

This clone has a handful of counts. This chain links TRBV29-1 with TRBJ1-2, with 7 bases aligning to TRBD1. The CDR3 is 13 residues long. In germline, CDR1 is SQVTM, CDR2 ANQGSEA. The junction had 3 bases not matched to a gene; V was cut back by 5 bases and J by 0 bases. Written as DNA, the CDR3 is TGCAGCGTTCAGGGGGGCTCTAACTATGGCTACACCTTC. Its translation: CSVQGGSNYGYTF.

The count of this clone is one. This chain links TRBV11-2 with TRBJ2-3; TRBD2 matches 10 bases. The V gene end was trimmed by 5 bases and the J gene end by 3 bases; junction bases not matched to a gene: 5. Germline CDR1 reads SGHAT; CDR2 reads FQNNGV. This CDR3 is 15 amino acids long. Here the CDR3 reads CASSISGGWTDTQYF. In DNA, the CDR3 is TGTGCCAGCAGCATTAGCGGGGGGTGGACAGATACGCAGTATTTT.

This chain uses TRBV27 with TRBJ2-7, with 9 nucleotides matching TRBD1. With 5 bases clipped from V and 2 bases from J, the junction kept 4 bases outside the gene matches. Germline V gene lookup returns CDR1 MNHEY and CDR2 SMNVEV (reference sequence). This CDR3 spans 14 amino acids. CDR3 coding DNA: TGTGCCAGCAGTGTGGGACAGGGAACCTACGAGCAGTACTTC. It specifies CASSVGQGTYEQYF.

V is TRBV5-1 and J is TRBJ1-1, with D unclear. This CDR3 is built from 11 residues. V was shortened by 0 bases and J by 8 bases, with 5 bases between the two germline ends. Germline V gives CDR1 SGHRS, CDR2 YFSETQ. The CDR3 is CASSLGYEAFF. CDR3 coding DNA: TGCGCCAGCAGCTTGGGGTACGAAGCTTTCTTT.

The rearrangement uses TRBV2 and TRBJ2-7; 7 positions match TRBD2. The germline V gene has CDR1 SNHLY and CDR2 FYNNEI. This CDR3 has 14 residues. V shed 5 bases, J shed 7 bases, and the junction held 11 bases outside the gene matches. The CDR3 nucleotides are TGTGCCAGCAGTCCCCCAGGGCTAGCGGAAGAGCAGTACTTC. Its protein is CASSPPGLAEEQYF.

The chain combines TRBV9 with TRBJ2-1; tentative D call: TRBD1 (6 bases). The germline CDR1 and CDR2 sequences are SGDLS and YYNGEE. The CDR3 totals 13 residues. Trimming took 3 bases from V and 8 from J, leaving 12 bases between them. The CDR3 spells CASSEGDLDEQFF. The CDR3 bases are TGTGCCAGCAGCGAGGGGGATTTAGATGAGCAGTTCTTC.

The rearrangement joins TRBV4-1 to TRBJ2-6; no clear D gene. Germline lookup yields CDR1 MGHRA and CDR2 YSYEKL. The CDR3 is 15 residues long. The V and J ends lost 7 bases and 1 base respectively, with 11 bases between them. The DNA for the CDR3 is TGCGCCAGCAACCCCAGTTATTCTGGGGCCAACGTCCTGACTTTC. This gives the protein CASNPSYSGANVLTF.

The rearrangement joins TRBV5-1 to TRBJ1-6; no clear D gene. The V end was cut by 8 bases, the J end by 2 bases, with 2 bases between. Germline V CDR1 and CDR2: SGHRS, YFSETQ. The CDR3 is 11 amino acids. The CDR3 loop is CARTYNSPLHF. In DNA, the CDR3 is TGCGCCAGGACCTATAATTCACCCCTCCACTTT.

A few counts support this clone. The chain employs TRBV7-2 and TRBJ2-1; 10 bases match TRBD2. The CDR3 is 14 amino acids. V trimming: 1 base; J trimming: 14 bases; junction bases outside the gene matches: 8. From germline, CDR1 is SGHTA and CDR2 FQGNSA. Here the CDR3 reads CASSLGIAGGGEFF. CDR3 nucleotides: TGTGCCAGCAGCTTAGGAATAGCGGGGGGCGGGGAGTTCTTC.

The V and J genes are TRBV27 and TRBJ1-1; TRBD1 matches at 8 bases. The CDR3 sequence is 14 residues long. V gave up 4 bases and J gave up 4 bases; unmatched junction bases: 5. Per the germline V gene, CDR1 is MNHEY and CDR2 is SMNVEV (reference sequence). This CDR3 reads CASSYLTGGTEAFF. The DNA for the CDR3 is TGTGCCAGCAGTTACCTTACAGGGGGCACTGAAGCTTTCTTT.